Presented here are 28 T cell receptor beta chains from one specimen sequenced in a study of fetal regulatory T cell absence and autoimmunity. TCRdb's copy holds only in-frame clones and misses some; the assay was immunoSEQ multiplex PCR. This table holds about 95,000 clones, approximately 75% found once. The sample taken for sequencing was pancreas tissue. These receptors were taken from a male donor with IPEX syndrome.

In DNA form, the CDR3 reads TGTGCCAGCAGCTTAGGGGGACCTAGGCTCGGCTACACCTTC. Residues: CASSLGGPRLGYTF. The rearrangement joins TRBV7-2 to TRBJ1-2; a weak D match, TRBD1 (5 bases). Between the trimmed V and J ends, which lost 1 base and 8 bases, there was a span of 14 bases. The CDR3 totals 14 residues. Germline CDR1 reads SGHTA; CDR2 reads FQGNSA. Filled out from reference TRBV7-2 and TRBJ1-2, the complete variable domain reads GAGVSQSPSNKVTEKGKDVELRCDPISGHTALYWYRQSLGQGLEFLIYFQGNSAPDKSGLPSDRFSAERTGGSVSTLTIQRTQQEDSAVYLCASSLGGPRLGYTFGSGTRLTVV.

The chain recombines TRBV7-9 with TRBJ2-5, with D perhaps TRBD1 or TRBD2 (5 bases each). CDR3 length: 13 amino acids. The V gene's germline CDR1 is SEHNR and CDR2 FQNEAQ (reference sequence). V lost 3 bases, J lost 5 bases, and 10 bases lay in between. The CDR3 reads CASSLGVLETQYF. For the CDR3, the DNA is TGTGCCAGCAGCTTGGGGGTACTGGAGACCCAGTACTTC.

The chain links TRBV5-1 to TRBJ1-1; D gene ambiguous. Per the germline V gene, CDR1 is SGHRS and CDR2 is YFSETQ. This CDR3 has 14 amino acids. Trimming shortened V by 2 bases and J by 1 base, and 9 bases separated the two germline ends. The CDR3 nucleotides read TGCGCCAGCAGCTTTGTGCGGGGGAACACTGAAGCTTTCTTT. Amino acids: CASSFVRGNTEAFF.

The J gene is TRBJ2-1, the V gene TRBV2; TRBD1 matches at 8 bases. Germline V CDR1 and CDR2: SNHLY, FYNNEI. Trimming at V came to 6 bases and at J to 4 bases, leaving 11 bases not matched to a gene. This CDR3 spans 16 amino acids. The CDR3 nucleotides read TGTGCCAGCAGGCCCCGACAGGGGCCCTCTTACAATGAGCAGTTCTTC. Translation: CASRPRQGPSYNEQFF.

V and J are TRBV2 and TRBJ2-1; no reliable D call. Looked up from germline, CDR1 is SNHLY and CDR2 is FYNNEI. V dropped 2 bases and J dropped 7 bases, with 12 bases sitting between them. This CDR3 has 14 residues. This CDR3 is CASSELTSLNEQFF. CDR3 sequence (DNA): TGTGCCAGCAGTGAATTGACCTCCCTTAATGAGCAGTTCTTC.

This clone was seen a handful of times. CDR3 bases: TGCGCCAGCAGCCGGGGGGCTAGCGGAACGTACGAGCAGTACTTC. Amino acid sequence: CASSRGASGTYEQYF. This rearrangement joins TRBV4-1 to TRBJ2-7, with TRBD2 as a possible D gene (7 bases). This CDR3 contains 15 residues. The ends were cut back, 4 bases at V and 4 bases at J, with 17 bases in the middle. Germline CDR1 reads MGHRA; CDR2 reads YSYEKL.

The genes are TRBV27 and TRBJ1-2, with D possibly being TRBD1 (6 bases). This CDR3 contains 16 residues. Trimming stripped 7 bases from V and 0 bases from J, with 18 bases between. The V gene's germline CDR1 is MNHEY and CDR2 SMNVEV (reference sequence). CDR3 protein: CASTSRAGAPNYGYTF. The CDR3, as DNA: TGTGCCAGCACCTCCCGGGCAGGGGCGCCTAACTATGGCTACACCTTC.

The CDR3 here is CASRIGTAATNEKLFF. The CDR3 region has the DNA TGTGCCAGCAGGATAGGGACAGCTGCAACTAATGAAAAACTGTTTTTT. The chain links TRBV11-2 to TRBJ1-4, with 7 positions matching TRBD1. The CDR3 runs to 16 residues. Per germline, CDR1 SGHAT and CDR2 FQNNGV. J gave up 0 bases and V 6 bases, and 7 bases lay outside the gene matches.

The gene calls are TRBV30 and TRBJ1-2; a possible D gene is TRBD1 (5 bases). The V gene lost 1 base and the J gene lost 8 bases, with 11 bases spanning the gap. Germline values: CDR1 GTSNPN, CDR2 SVGIG (reference sequence). CDR3 length: 12 residues. The CDR3 nucleotides are TGTGCCTGGAGTGGGGACCTTGGCGGCTACACCTTC. Amino acids: CAWSGDLGGYTF.

The genes are TRBV4-2 and TRBJ2-5; D might be TRBD1 or TRBD2, each matching 5 bases. Between the trimmed V and J ends, which lost 1 base and 4 bases, there was a span of 7 bases. This CDR3 has 13 amino acids. In germline, CDR1 is LGHNA, CDR2 YNFKEQ. The CDR3 coding sequence is TGTGCCAGCAGCCAAGTAGGGACAGAGACCCAGTACTTC. Translated: CASSQVGTETQYF.

This clone appeared a few times. The gene calls are TRBV29-1 and TRBJ1-2, with TRBD1 matching 7 bases. The ends lost 4 bases at V and 4 bases at J; junction bases unmatched: 6. The CDR3 sequence is 13 residues long. Germline CDR1 and CDR2: SQVTM and ANQGSEA. CDR3 DNA: TGCAGCGTTGGGAGCGACAGGGTCTATGGCTACACCTTC. This gives the protein CSVGSDRVYGYTF. Filled out from reference TRBV29-1 and TRBJ1-2, the complete variable domain reads SAVISQKPSRDICQRGTSLTIQCQVDSQVTMMFWYRQQPGQSLTLIATANQGSEATYESGFVIDKFPISRPNLTFSTLTVSNMSPEDSSIYLCSVGSDRVYGYTFGSGTRLTVV.

CDR3 bases: TGTGCCAGCAGCCATTATATTGGATCCGACGGGGAGCTGTTTTTT. Its protein product is CASSHYIGSDGELFF. The chain recombines TRBV4-2 with TRBJ2-2, with D hard to call. Trimming stripped 3 bases from V and 7 bases from J, with 15 bases between. This CDR3 is 15 amino acids long. Germline assignment: CDR1 LGHNA and CDR2 YNFKEQ.

A single count supports this clone. This chain connects TRBV27 to TRBJ2-1, with 10 bases fitting TRBD2. The CDR3 runs to 16 residues. Germline values: CDR1 MNHEY, CDR2 SMNVEV (reference sequence). J lost 7 bases, V lost 7 bases, and 13 bases had no gene match. The CDR3 DNA reads TGTGCCAGCACTGCAGGAGCGGGAGGGCCGGGAAATGAGCAGTTCTTC. Translated, it gives CASTAGAGGPGNEQFF.

The J gene is TRBJ1-1, the V gene TRBV5-1, with 8 nucleotides matching TRBD1. Germline CDR1 reads SGHRS; CDR2 reads YFSETQ. The junction had 5 bases not matched to a gene; V was cut back by 4 bases and J by 0 bases. The CDR3 sequence is 15 residues long. The CDR3 region has the DNA TGCGCCAGCAGCACGGGACAGGTCTTGAACACTGAAGCTTTCTTT. Translated, it gives CASSTGQVLNTEAFF. Together with reference TRBV5-1 and TRBJ1-1, the CDR3 gives the full variable domain: KAGVTQTPRYLIKTRGQQVTLSCSPISGHRSVSWYQQTPGQGLQFLFEYFSETQRNKGNFPGRFSGRQFSNSRSEMNVSTLELGDSALYLCASSTGQVLNTEAFFGQGTRLTVV.

This clone was counted between two and nine times. This chain uses TRBV6-6 with TRBJ2-7, with D possibly matching TRBD2 (6 bases). There are 15 residues in the CDR3. Germline assignment: CDR1 MNHNY and CDR2 SVGAGI (reference sequence). The V end was cut by 2 bases, the J end by 2 bases, with 13 bases between. In DNA, the CDR3 is TGTGCCAGCAGTTACGGTGGGGGGAGCGCCTACGAGCAGTACTTC. As protein: CASSYGGGSAYEQYF.

The chain employs TRBV27 and TRBJ2-1; TRBD2 is a possible D gene (5 bases). The germline gives CDR1 MNHEY, CDR2 SMNVEV (reference sequence). The CDR3 runs to 13 residues. V lost 4 bases to trimming and J lost 8 bases, with 12 bases between them. CDR3 sequence (DNA): TGTGCCAGCAGTTCACCCCTCGGGGATGAGCAGTTCTTC. Protein sequence: CASSSPLGDEQFF.

The V call is TRBV27, the J call TRBJ2-7, with 11 bases that match TRBD1. Germline CDR1 reads MNHEY; CDR2 reads SMNVEV (reference sequence). The CDR3 has 15 amino acids. The junction had 0 bases not matched to a gene; V was cut back by 2 bases and J by 0 bases. The CDR3 DNA reads as TGTGCCAGCAGTTTAGGGACAGGGGGCTCCTACGAGCAGTACTTC. This translates into CASSLGTGGSYEQYF.

The chain has TRBV5-1 and TRBJ1-2; D call uncertain. Germline V gives CDR1 SGHRS, CDR2 YFSETQ. The CDR3 consists of 14 residues. V shed 0 bases and J shed 0 bases, with 6 bases lying between them. The CDR3 reads CASSLESANYGYTF. The DNA of the CDR3 is TGCGCCAGCAGCTTGGAGTCAGCTAACTATGGCTACACCTTC.

As regards this clone: One end of the junction varies from germline; a read error may be responsible. The rearrangement links TRBV6-5 to TRBJ2-2; TRBD1 is a possible D gene (5 bases). The V gene's germline CDR1 is MNHEY and CDR2 SVGAGI. The CDR3 is 13 amino acids. DNA of the CDR3: TGTGCCAGCAGTTCAGGGAACTCCGGGGAGCTGTTTTTT. Its protein product is CASSSGNSGELFF.

This clone showed up just a few times. The gene calls are TRBV30 and TRBJ1-1; a possible D gene is TRBD1 (6 bases). This CDR3 region has 14 residues. Between the trimmed V and J ends, which lost 0 bases and 7 bases, there was a span of 15 bases. Germline CDR1 reads GTSNPN; CDR2 reads SVGIG (reference sequence). The CDR3 sequence is CAWSVKGTTIEAFF. DNA of the CDR3: TGTGCCTGGAGTGTAAAGGGGACAACTATTGAAGCTTTCTTT.

The gene calls are TRBV15 and TRBJ1-5; 9 nucleotides align to TRBD1. The CDR3 covers 15 residues. Germline trimming cut 1 base from V and 2 bases from J; bases unmatched to any gene: 0. Looked up from germline, CDR1 is LNHNV and CDR2 is YYDKDF (reference sequence). The CDR3 reads CATSRGTGGNQPQHF. The CDR3, as DNA: TGTGCCACCAGCAGAGGGACAGGGGGCAATCAGCCCCAGCATTTT.

The chain recombines TRBV5-4 with TRBJ2-7; TRBD2 agrees at 13 bases. With V trimmed by 6 bases and J by 6 bases, 6 bases remained unmatched. This CDR3 contains 14 residues. In germline, CDR1 is SGHNT, CDR2 YYREEE (reference sequence). CDR3 bases: TGTGCCAGCACACTAGCGGGAGGGCCCAGCGAGCAGTACTTC. Its protein product is CASTLAGGPSEQYF.

The chain recombines TRBV5-5 with TRBJ2-1, with 9 positions matching TRBD2. V lost 2 bases, J lost 6 bases, and 6 bases stayed unmatched. This CDR3 is built from 15 residues. The germline V gene has CDR1 SGHKS and CDR2 YYEKEE (reference sequence). The chain's CDR3 is CASSLVTSGGNEQFF. CDR3 nucleotide sequence: TGTGCCAGCAGCTTAGTGACTAGCGGAGGCAATGAGCAGTTCTTC.

About this clone itself: At the DNA level, this CDR3 is encoded by other sequences in the same sample as well. J is TRBJ1-1 and V is TRBV9, with 7 nucleotides matching TRBD1. CDR3 size: 13 residues. The germline gives CDR1 SGDLS, CDR2 YYNGEE. The ends lost 0 bases at V and 4 bases at J; junction bases unmatched: 0. In DNA form, the CDR3 reads TGTGCCAGCAGCGTAGGACAGGGCACTGAAGCTTTCTTT. It translates to CASSVGQGTEAFF.

This chain connects TRBV27 to TRBJ1-5; D is unresolved. The length of the CDR3 is 14 residues. Germline V lookup: CDR1 MNHEY, CDR2 SMNVEV (reference sequence). V was clipped by 4 bases and J by 4 bases, with 11 bases between them. CDR3 in amino acids: CASSSGGGNQPQHF. Here the CDR3 DNA reads TGTGCCAGCAGTTCGGGAGGTGGTAATCAGCCCCAGCATTTT.

This clone has just a few counts. This sequence joins TRBV5-6 and TRBJ2-7, with D possibly TRBD1 on 5 matching bases. Germline V CDR1 and CDR2: SGHDT, YYEEEE. This CDR3 spans 12 amino acids. With 6 bases removed from V and 3 bases from J, the gap between germline ends came to 10 bases. The CDR3 DNA sequence: TGTGCCAGCACCGACAGTTACTACGAGCAGTACTTC. Residues: CASTDSYYEQYF.

V usage is TRBV6-5 and J usage is TRBJ1-1; D is undetermined. This CDR3 is built from 14 residues. Between the trimmed V and J ends, which lost 6 bases and 0 bases, there was a span of 11 bases. Germline CDR1 is MNHEY and CDR2 is SVGAGI. The CDR3 DNA reads as TGTGCCAGCAGCCTAACAGCCCTGAACACTGAAGCTTTCTTT. Its protein product is CASSLTALNTEAFF.

V gene TRBV6-1 combines with J gene TRBJ2-7; a possible D gene is TRBD1 (6 bases). CDR3 length: 15 amino acids. CDR1 MNHNS and CDR2 SASEGT come from the germline V gene. V dropped 3 bases and J dropped 0 bases, with 12 bases sitting between them. The CDR3 DNA follows: TGTGCCAGCAGTGATACCGGGACACCCTCCTACGAGCAGTACTTC. It is translated as CASSDTGTPSYEQYF.